The rows below give T cell receptor beta chains drawn from one sample of a study of the immune and genomic landscape of osteosarcoma. Sequencing used immunoSEQ multiplex PCR; TCRdb keeps in-frame clones, though not all of them. The table has about 10,000 clones, 55% to 75% seen once; the top ten hold around 19%. Specimen: osteosarcoma tumor tissue from the lung. The receptors derive from a human donor with osteosarcoma. CDR3s include the opening cysteine and the closing phenylalanine or tryptophan. D genes are given only for firm matches. Clone size is stated in some rows and not others, as once, few, many or a class when expanded.

TRBV2	TRBD1	TRBJ2-3	once	TGTGCCAGCAGTCCTCCCAAATGGGACAGGGGTACCGATACGCAGTATTTT	CASSPPKWDRGTDTQYF
TRBV4-2	NA	TRBJ2-7	few	TGTGCCAGCAGCCAAGAGAGGGGCGCCTACGAGCAGTACTTC	CASSQERGAYEQYF
TRBV27	NA	TRBJ2-5	once	TGTGCCAGCAGTCCTGGACGTGGGCGGGAGACCCAGTACTTC	CASSPGRGRETQYF
TRBV7-2	TRBD2	TRBJ2-3	NA	TGTGCCAGCAGCTTAGCGGGACTAGCGGCCGGAGATACGCAGTATTTT	CASSLAGLAAGDTQYF
TRBV2	TRBD2	TRBJ2-1	NA	TGTGCCAGCAGCATAGAAGCGGGAGGTTTGGGTGAGCAGTTCTTC	CASSIEAGGLGEQFF
TRBV28	TRBD1	TRBJ1-1	NA	TGTGCCAGCAGGGGACAGGGGGCTACCACTGAAGCTTTCTTT	CASRGQGATTEAFF
TRBV4-1	NA	TRBJ2-7	NA	TGCGCCAGCAGCCAAGTTCGGGCCCCCTACGAGCAGTACTTC	CASSQVRAPYEQYF
TRBV28	TRBD1	TRBJ2-5	NA	TGTGCCAGCAGTCTCGATTTCGGACAGGGACAAGAGACCCAGTACTTC	CASSLDFGQGQETQYF
TRBV21-1	NA	TRBJ1-2	NA	TGTGCCAGAAGACAGGACACGCTGGGCTACACCTTC	CARRQDTLGYTF
TRBV5-1	NA	TRBJ2-1	NA	TGCGCCAGCAGCCCTCTTCGCCCCAGGCGGTACAATGAGCAGTTCTTC	CASSPLRPRRYNEQFF
TRBV6-6	TRBD2	TRBJ2-2	medium-sized	TGTGCCAGCAGTTATTTAGCGGGAGAGAACACCGGGGAGCTGTTTTTT	CASSYLAGENTGELFF
TRBV6-5	TRBD2	TRBJ2-1	NA	TGTGCCAGCAGTTTAGGGACTAGCGAAGCCAATGAGCAGTTCTTC	CASSLGTSEANEQFF
TRBV6-1	NA	TRBJ1-6	NA	TGTGCCAGCCGTCTCAGCTCCTATAATTCACCCCTCCACTTT	CASRLSSYNSPLHF
TRBV6-1	NA	TRBJ2-2	once	TGTGCCAGCAGTCGGGACGAAACCGGGGAGCTGTTTTTT	CASSRDETGELFF
TRBV19	NA	TRBJ1-5	NA	TGTGCCAGTAGTCAAGGCCCTCAGCCCCAGCATTTT	CASSQGPQPQHF
TRBV7-9	TRBD2	TRBJ2-1	NA	TGTGCCAGCAGCTGGAGTAGCGGGAGGGCCGGAGAGCAGTTCTTC	CASSWSSGRAGEQFF
TRBV27	TRBD2	TRBJ2-1	once	TGTGCCAGCAGTTTAACTAGCGGGTACAATGAGCAGTTCTTC	CASSLTSGYNEQFF
TRBV29-1	NA	TRBJ1-5	NA	TGCAGCGTCCCCCCCCAAAGGGGTTATCAGCCCCAGCATTTT	CSVPPQRGYQPQHF
TRBV5-1	NA	TRBJ1-1	medium-sized	TGCGCCAGCAGCTTGGAGTCCTCTACTGAAGCTTTCTTT	CASSLESSTEAFF